The clone carrying this TCR beta chain was observed at least ten times. The target antigen is unknown. TCRdb used MiXCR to reprocess the multiplex PCR reads, holding one entry per CDR3 protein. The sample holds roughly 70,000 distinct CDR3 sequences, approximately 45% seen once. The V gene's germline CDR1 is SGHVS and CDR2 FNYEAQ. The V gene end was trimmed by 3 bases and the J gene end by 2 bases; junction bases not matched to a gene: 5. The CDR3 has 17 amino acids. The sample comes from a study of breast tumors, draining lymph nodes, adjacent tissues. Study observations and caveats: Most tumor T cells seemingly derive from lymph node, then expand in tumor. Tumor T cell lymph node origin was a supported hypothesis, not proven.

The source of this sequence is a female donor with breast cancer. Some clones in this sample may be carry-over from other donors' samples. Sequencing was performed on breast tumor tissue. The V call is TRBV7-6, the J call TRBJ2-2, with 11 nucleotides matching TRBD2. The chain's CDR3 is CASSLASGGPNTGELFF. Written as DNA, the CDR3 is TGTGCCAGCAGCTTGGCTAGCGGGGGGCCAAACACCGGGGAGCTGTTTTTT.